This record looks at one T cell receptor (beta chain) sequence and its context. The antigen is not known. This sample stems from a study of identical twins. Findings and limits, study-wide: Out-of-frame alpha sequences common to twins exhibited an excess of low generation probability. In beta out-of-frame sequences, the excess sharing between twins was weaker. Memory repertoires lacked the insertion deficit that abundant cord blood beta clonotypes showed. Because invariant MAIT and iNKT cells could be present, zero-insertion analyses could be partly confounded.

TCRdb passed the 5' RACE reads through MiXCR, listing each CDR3 protein once. The table lists around 500,000 distinct CDR3 sequences, approximately 15% of them singletons. The same sample was also studied in work on yellow fever vaccine responses in identical twins.

The sequence came from a woman between 18 and 29 years old in good health. Sample: CD4+ T cells sorted from blood.

CDR3 loop: CASSLGHGAEAFF. The DNA for the CDR3 is TGTGCCAGCAGCTTGGGACACGGCGCAGAAGCTTTCTTT. The V gene is TRBV5-4, the J gene TRBJ1-1; D gene unclear. Between the trimmed V and J ends, which lost 0 bases and 8 bases, there was a span of 11 bases. CDR1 and CDR2 from the germline V gene are SGHNT and YYREEE (reference sequence). The CDR3 runs to 13 residues.